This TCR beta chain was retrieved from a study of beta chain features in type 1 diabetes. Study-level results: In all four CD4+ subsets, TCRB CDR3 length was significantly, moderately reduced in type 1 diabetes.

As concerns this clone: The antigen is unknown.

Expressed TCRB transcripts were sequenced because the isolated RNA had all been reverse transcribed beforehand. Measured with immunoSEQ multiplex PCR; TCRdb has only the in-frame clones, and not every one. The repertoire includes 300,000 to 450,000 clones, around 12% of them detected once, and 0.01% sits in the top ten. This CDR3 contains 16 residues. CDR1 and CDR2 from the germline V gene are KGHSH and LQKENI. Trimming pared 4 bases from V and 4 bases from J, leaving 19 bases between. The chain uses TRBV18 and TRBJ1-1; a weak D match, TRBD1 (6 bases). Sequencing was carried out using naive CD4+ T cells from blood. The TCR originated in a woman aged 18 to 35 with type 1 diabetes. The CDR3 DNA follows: TGTGCCAGCTCACAGACGACAGGCGGGGGGGGCACTGAAGCTTTCTTT. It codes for CASSQTTGGGGTEAFF.